This TCR beta chain was obtained from a study of shared clonotypes between healthy human individuals. Whole-study findings and limits: Non-shared clonotypes showed lower generation probabilities than clonotypes common to all four donors. A small donor pool kept down the genetic and exposure-history diversity that was represented.

A remark on this clone: The antigen is not known.

There were no recent acute infections or vaccinations among the donors, who were healthy HIV-negative adults. The investigators split CD4+ cells into a CD45RA+ naive subset and a CD45RA-negative memory subset. The CDR3 extends over 14 amino acids. V shed 0 bases and J 7 bases; nucleotides not matched to a gene: 0. From germline, CDR1 is LGHNA and CDR2 YSLEER. Clones were sequenced by immunoSEQ multiplex PCR, and TCRdb holds only the in-frame ones, with some missing. Among millions of clones listed, around 94% were seen once. The chain links TRBV4-3 to TRBJ1-6, with 7 bases identical to TRBD1. The source is a man in his late teens or twenties in good health. The material sequenced was naive CD4+ T cells sorted from blood. As to subset: CD45RA+ positively selected. In DNA form, the CDR3 reads TGCGCCAGCAGCCAAGAGACAGGGAATTCACCCCTCCACTTT. It encodes CASSQETGNSPLHF.